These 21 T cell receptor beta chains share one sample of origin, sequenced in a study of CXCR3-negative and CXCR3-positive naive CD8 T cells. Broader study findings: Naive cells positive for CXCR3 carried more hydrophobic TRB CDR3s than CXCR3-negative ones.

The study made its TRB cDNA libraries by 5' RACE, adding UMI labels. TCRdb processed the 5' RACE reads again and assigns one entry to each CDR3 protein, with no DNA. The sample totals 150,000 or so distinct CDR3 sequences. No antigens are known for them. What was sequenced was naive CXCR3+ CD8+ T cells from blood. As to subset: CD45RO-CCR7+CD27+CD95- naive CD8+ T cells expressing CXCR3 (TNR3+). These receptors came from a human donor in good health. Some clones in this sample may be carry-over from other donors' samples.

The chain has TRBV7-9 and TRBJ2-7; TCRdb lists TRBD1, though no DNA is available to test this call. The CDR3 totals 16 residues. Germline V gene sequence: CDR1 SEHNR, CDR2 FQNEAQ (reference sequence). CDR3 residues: CASSLVSGHLLYEQYF.

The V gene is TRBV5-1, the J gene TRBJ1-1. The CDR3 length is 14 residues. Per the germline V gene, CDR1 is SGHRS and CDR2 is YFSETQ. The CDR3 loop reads CASSLEFEPTEAFF.

The CDR3 here is CSVGTSGYNEQFF. V gene TRBV29-1 combines with J gene TRBJ2-1; TCRdb picks TRBD2, but there is no DNA to check that call. This CDR3 has 13 residues. CDR1 and CDR2 (germline): SQVTM, ANQGSEA.

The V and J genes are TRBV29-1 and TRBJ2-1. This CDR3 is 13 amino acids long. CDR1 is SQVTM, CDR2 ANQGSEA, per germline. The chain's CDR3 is CSVALWTHNEQFF.

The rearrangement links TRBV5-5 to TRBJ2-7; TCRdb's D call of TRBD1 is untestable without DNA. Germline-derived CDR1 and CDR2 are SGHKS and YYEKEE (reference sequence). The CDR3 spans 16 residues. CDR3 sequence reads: CASSYIGQGVSYEQYF.

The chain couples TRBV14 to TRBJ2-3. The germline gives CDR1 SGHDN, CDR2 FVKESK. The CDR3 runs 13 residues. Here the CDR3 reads CASSPLSTDTQYF.

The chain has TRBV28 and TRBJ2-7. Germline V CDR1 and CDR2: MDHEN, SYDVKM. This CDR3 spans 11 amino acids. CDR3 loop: CASSLSPVQYF.

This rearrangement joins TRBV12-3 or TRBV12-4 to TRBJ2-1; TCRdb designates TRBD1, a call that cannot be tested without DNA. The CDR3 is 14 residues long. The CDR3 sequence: CASSEGQAHNEQFF.

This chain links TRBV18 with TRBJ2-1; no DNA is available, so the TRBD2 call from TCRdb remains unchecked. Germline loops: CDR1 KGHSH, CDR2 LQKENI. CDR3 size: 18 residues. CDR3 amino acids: CASSLLGTSGGPDNEQFF.

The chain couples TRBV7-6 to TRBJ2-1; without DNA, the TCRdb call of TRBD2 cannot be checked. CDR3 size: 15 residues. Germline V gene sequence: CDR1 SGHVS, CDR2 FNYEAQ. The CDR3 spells CASSPSGGPYNEQFF. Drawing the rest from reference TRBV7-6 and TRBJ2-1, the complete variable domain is GAGVSQSPRYKVTKRGQDVALRCDPISGHVSLYWYRQALGQGPEFLTYFNYEAQQDKSGLPNDRFSAERPEGSISTLTIQRTEQRDSAMYRCASSPSGGPYNEQFFGPGTRLTVL.

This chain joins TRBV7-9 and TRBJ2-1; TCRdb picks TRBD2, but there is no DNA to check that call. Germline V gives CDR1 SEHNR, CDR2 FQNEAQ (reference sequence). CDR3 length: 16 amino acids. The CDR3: CASSSHSGGTYNEQFF.

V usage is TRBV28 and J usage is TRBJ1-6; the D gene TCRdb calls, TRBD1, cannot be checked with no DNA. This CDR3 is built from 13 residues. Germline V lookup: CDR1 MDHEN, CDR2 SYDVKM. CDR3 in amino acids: CASSFPGGRPLHF.

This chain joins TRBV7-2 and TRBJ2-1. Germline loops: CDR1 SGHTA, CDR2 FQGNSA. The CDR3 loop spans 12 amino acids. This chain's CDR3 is CASSVFANEQFF.

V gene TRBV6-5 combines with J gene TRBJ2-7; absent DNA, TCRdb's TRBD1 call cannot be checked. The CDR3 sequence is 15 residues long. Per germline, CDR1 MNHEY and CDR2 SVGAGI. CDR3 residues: CASSYSGDITYEQYF.

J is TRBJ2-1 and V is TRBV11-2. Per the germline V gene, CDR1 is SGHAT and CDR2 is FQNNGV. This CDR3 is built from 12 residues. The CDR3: CASSLVVDEHFF.

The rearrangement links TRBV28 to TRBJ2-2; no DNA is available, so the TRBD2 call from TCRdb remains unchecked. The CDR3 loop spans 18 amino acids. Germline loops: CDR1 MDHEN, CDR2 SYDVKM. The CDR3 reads CASSWGTSGTVVTGELFF. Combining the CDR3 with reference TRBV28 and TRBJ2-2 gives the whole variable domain DVKVTQSSRYLVKRTGEKVFLECVQDMDHENMFWYRQDPGLGLRLIYFSYDVKMKEKGDIPEGYSVSREKKERFSLILESASTNQTSMYLCASSWGTSGTVVTGELFFGEGSRLTVL.

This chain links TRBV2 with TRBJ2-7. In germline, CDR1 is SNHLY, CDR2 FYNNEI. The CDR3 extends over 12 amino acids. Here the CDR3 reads CASELTSYEQYF.

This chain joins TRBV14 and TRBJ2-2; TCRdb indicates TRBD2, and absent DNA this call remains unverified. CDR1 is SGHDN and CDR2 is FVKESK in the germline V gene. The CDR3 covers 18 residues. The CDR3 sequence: CASSQGTRAGSITGELFF.

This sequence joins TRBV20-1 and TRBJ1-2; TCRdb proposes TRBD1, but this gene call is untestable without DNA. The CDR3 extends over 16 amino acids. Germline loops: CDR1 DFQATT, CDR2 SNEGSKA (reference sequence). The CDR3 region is CSARNPSGVANYGYTF.

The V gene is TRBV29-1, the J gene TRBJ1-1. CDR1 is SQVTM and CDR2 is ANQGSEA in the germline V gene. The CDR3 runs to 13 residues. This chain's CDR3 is CSVLDLMNTEAFF.

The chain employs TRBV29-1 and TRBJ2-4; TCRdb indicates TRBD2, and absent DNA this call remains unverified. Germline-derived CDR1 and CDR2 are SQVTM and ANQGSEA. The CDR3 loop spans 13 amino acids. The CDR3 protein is CSVGDLGRNIQYF.